The rows below give T cell receptor beta chains drawn from one sample of a study of cytomegalovirus exposure and HLA in healthy donors. Here immunoSEQ multiplex PCR was the method, and the copy in TCRdb shows in-frame clones only, minus some. The sample table includes about 110,000 clones. Specimen: PBMCs. The receptor set was obtained from a man aged 40-49 years in good health and CMV-seropositive. CDR3s include the opening cysteine and the closing phenylalanine or tryptophan. The order of the fields is D gene, CDR3 length, J gene, V gene, CDR3 DNA, CDR3 protein. A D gene is named only where the DNA matches it firmly.

>TRBD2|16|TRBJ2-7|TRBV2
TGTGCCAGCAGTACCCTCCTAGCGGGAGTGGTCTACGAGCAGTACTTC
CASSTLLAGVVYEQYF
>TRBD2|16|TRBJ2-1|TRBV5-6
TGTGCCAGCAGCTTAGGTACACTAGCGAACTACAATGAGCAGTTCTTC
CASSLGTLANYNEQFF
>TRBD2|12|TRBJ2-3|TRBV29-1
TGCAGCGGGACTAGCGGGAGTAGAACGCAGTATTTT
CSGTSGSRTQYF
>-|14|TRBJ2-7|TRBV7-8
TGTGCCAGCAGCTTAGGGGCCGCTTCCTACGAGCAGTACTTC
CASSLGAASYEQYF
>TRBD1|15|TRBJ2-1|TRBV10-3
TGTGCCATCAGTGACGACAGGGGGGCCTCCAATGAGCAGTTCTTC
CAISDDRGASNEQFF
>TRBD1|15|TRBJ1-4|TRBV6-5
TGTGCCAGCAGTTACTCGACAGGGGGAGGTGAAAAACTGTTTTTT
CASSYSTGGGEKLFF
>-|12|TRBJ2-1|TRBV5-6
TGTGCCAGCAGCTTGGGTCGGGTTCAGCAGTTCTTC
CASSLGRVQQFF
>TRBD1|14|TRBJ1-1|TRBV27
TGTGCCAGCAGTACACAGGGGCGAGGGACTGAAGCTTTCTTT
CASSTQGRGTEAFF
>TRBD1|12|TRBJ2-1|TRBV6-1
TGTGCCAGCAGTGCCGGGACAGGGACGCAGTTCTTC
CASSAGTGTQFF
>-|12|TRBJ1-1|TRBV12-5
TGTGCTAGTGGGGGGGGGCCATATGAAGCTTTCTTT
CASGGGPYEAFF
>TRBD2|15|TRBJ2-7|TRBV6-5
TGTGCCAGCAGTTCCCGACTAGCGTTCCCCTACGAGCAGTACTTC
CASSSRLAFPYEQYF
>TRBD2|16|TRBJ2-3|TRBV5-6
TGTGCCAGCAGCTTTGTAGGCGGGAGGGCCGGAGATACGCAGTATTTT
CASSFVGGRAGDTQYF
>TRBD2|13|TRBJ2-3|TRBV6-5
TGTGCCAGCCAGACTAGCGGGACAGATACGCAGTATTTT
CASQTSGTDTQYF
>TRBD2|13|TRBJ2-1|TRBV27
TGTGCCAGCAGTAGACTAGCCGGGGGTGAGCAGTTCTTC
CASSRLAGGEQFF
>TRBD1|14|TRBJ1-5|TRBV6-1
TGTGCCAGCATAGGGACAGGGGGAAATCAGCCCCAGCATTTT
CASIGTGGNQPQHF
>-|11|TRBJ2-7|TRBV21-1
TGTGCCAGCAGCAAACACGGGGAGCAGTACTTC
CASSKHGEQYF
>-|12|TRBJ2-2|TRBV29-1
TGCAGCGTTGAGTTATCCACCGGGGAGCTGTTTTTT
CSVELSTGELFF
>TRBD1|15|TRBJ2-3|TRBV10-3
TGTGCCATCAGTGCAGGACAGGGGGAGAGAGGTACGCAGTATTTT
CAISAGQGERGTQYF
>-|16|TRBJ1-2|TRBV19
TGTGCCAGTAGGTCGGTGGGGGCCTCCTCTAACTATGGCTACACCTTC
CASRSVGASSNYGYTF
>TRBD1|14|TRBJ1-2|TRBV4-1
TGCGCCAGCAGCCAAGAGTACAGGGGAGTAGGCTACACCTTC
CASSQEYRGVGYTF
>TRBD1|17|TRBJ1-1|TRBV4-2
TGTGCCAGCAGCCAAGAGACAGGGGGCGTTTATGGCACTGAAGCTTTCTTT
CASSQETGGVYGTEAFF
>-|15|TRBJ1-5|TRBV6-1
TGTGCCAGCAGTTTATCCCAGAACCCGTCAGGGCCCCAGCATTTT
CASSLSQNPSGPQHF
>TRBD1|13|TRBJ2-7|TRBV29-1
TGCAGCGTAGAGGGACAGAACTCCTACGAGCAGTACTTC
CSVEGQNSYEQYF
>-|15|TRBJ2-3|TRBV5-1
TGCGCCAGCAGCATAACAGGGGAGGGCACAGATACGCAGTATTTT
CASSITGEGTDTQYF
>TRBD1|16|TRBJ1-4|TRBV28
TGTGCCAGCACCTCGGGACAGGGGGCTGCTAATGAAAAACTGTTTTTT
CASTSGQGAANEKLFF
>-|16|TRBJ2-2|TRBV5-1
TGCGCCAGCAGCTTGGACATGGTCTTTAACACCGGGGAGCTGTTTTTT
CASSLDMVFNTGELFF
>-|15|TRBJ2-7|TRBV18
TGTGCCAGCTCACCACCGGGCAGGACTCTGTACGAGCAGTACTTC
CASSPPGRTLYEQYF
>-|15|TRBJ2-7|TRBV28
TGTGCCAGCAGATTACTAGGGGGGGCCTCCTACGAGCAGTACTTC
CASRLLGGASYEQYF
>TRBD1|15|TRBJ2-7|TRBV7-6
TGTGCCAGCAGCTTAACGGGACAGAACTCCTACGAGCAGTACTTC
CASSLTGQNSYEQYF
>-|13|TRBJ2-7|TRBV6-1
TGTGCCAGCTTAGGGGACTCTTTCTACGAGCAGTACTTC
CASLGDSFYEQYF
>-|18|TRBJ2-7|TRBV7-2
TGTGCCAGCAGCTTAGAATGGCATCGCGGGGACCTCTCCTACGAGCAGTACTTC
CASSLEWHRGDLSYEQYF
>TRBD2|18|TRBJ2-2|TRBV7-9
TGTGCCAGCAGCTCCCCATTGACTAGCGGGAGTATTATAGGGGAGCTGTTTTTT
CASSSPLTSGSIIGELFF
>TRBD2|15|TRBJ2-7|TRBV28
TGTGCCAGCAGCCTAGATGGACTAGCGGGCCGCGAGCAGTACTTC
CASSLDGLAGREQYF
>TRBD1|14|TRBJ2-7|TRBV28
TGTGCCAGCAGTTTGCGGACAGGTTACTACGAGCAGTACTTC
CASSLRTGYYEQYF
>TRBD2|14|TRBJ2-7|TRBV28
TGTGCCATCCGGGGGGGGCTCCCCTACTACGAGCAGTACTTC
CAIRGGLPYYEQYF
>-|15|TRBJ1-4|TRBV19
TGTGCCAGTCGTAAGGCGGGGCCAACTAATGAAAAACTGTTTTTT
CASRKAGPTNEKLFF
>-|12|TRBJ2-7|TRBV6-1
TGTGCCAGCAGTGCAGGGGTTGGAGAGCAGTACTTC
CASSAGVGEQYF
>TRBD2|13|TRBJ2-1|TRBV2
TGTGCCAGCAGTGAGGGAGGGTACAATGAGCAGTTCTTC
CASSEGGYNEQFF
>TRBD1|15|TRBJ1-1|TRBV18
TGTGCCAGCTCACTTCCGACAGGGGTGAACACTGAAGCTTTCTTT
CASSLPTGVNTEAFF
>TRBD1|15|TRBJ1-5|TRBV5-1
TGCGCCAGCAGCCCTGGGGACAGGGTCAATCAGCCCCAGCATTTT
CASSPGDRVNQPQHF
>TRBD1|18|TRBJ2-5|TRBV6-1
TGTGCCAGCAGTGAAGAGGGACAGGGGCCAGCGGGTAAAGAGACCCAGTACTTC
CASSEEGQGPAGKETQYF
>TRBD1|15|TRBJ2-7|TRBV19
TGTGCCAGTAGTAGCGGACAGGCGAGCTCCTACGAGCAGTACTTC
CASSSGQASSYEQYF